The entry below gives a single TCR beta chain sequence along with its context. This sample was taken from a study of STAT5B mutations in CD4+ large granular lymphocyte leukemia. TCRdb keeps only in-frame clones here, not all; method: immunoSEQ multiplex PCR. The sample has approximately 40,000 clones, less than 85% seen once. This TCR was recovered from a human donor in good health. The sequenced sample was CD4+ T cells from blood buffy coats.

The CDR3 region is CASSQDTRTHRTDTQYF. CDR3 in DNA: TGCGCCAGCAGCCAAGATACCCGGACTCATCGCACAGATACGCAGTATTTT. V gene TRBV4-3 combines with J gene TRBJ2-3, with D perhaps TRBD2 (5 bases). CDR1 is LGHNA and CDR2 is YSLEER in the germline V gene. With 0 bases removed from V and 1 base from J, the gap between germline ends came to 14 bases. This CDR3 has 17 amino acids.